This entry concerns a single T cell receptor beta chain. Antigen: not known. The sample is drawn from a study of cytomegalovirus exposure and HLA in healthy donors. Findings of the study overall: Common viral pathogens were later found to be apparently linked to several of the most significant clusters. In all likelihood, a cluster of highly shared sequence variants was a sequencing artifact. Using the classifier, cytomegalovirus status was reportedly diagnosed with high specificity and sensitivity. In a later analysis, specific HLA alleles were associated with 16,000 or so TCR beta sequences at a 0.05 false discovery rate.

PCR was performed using 60 Vbeta and 13 Jbeta primers. TCRdb's table, derived via immunoSEQ multiplex PCR, lists solely in-frame clones and lacks some. The sample yields about 130,000 clones, about 74% seen once. The sample comprised PBMCs. The source is a woman aged 45-59 years in good health and CMV-seropositive.

CDR3 in amino acids: CASRSRDGTGELFF. The CDR3, as DNA: TGCGCCAGCAGGAGCAGGGATGGCACCGGGGAGCTGTTTTTT. V gene TRBV5-1 combines with J gene TRBJ2-2; D perhaps matches TRBD1 (5 bases). From germline, CDR1 is SGHRS and CDR2 YFSETQ. Trimming took off 5 bases at V and 4 bases at J, with 12 bases between the two ends. The CDR3 consists of 14 residues.